These T cell receptor beta chains were read from a single sample in a study of T cell responses to AZD1222 COVID-19 vaccine. Profiled with immunoSEQ multiplex PCR; TCRdb holds only in-frame clones, not every one. Of around 63,000 clones in the sample, approximately 83% were seen once. The sequencing used peripheral blood, collected on day 0 of AZD1222 vaccination. These receptors came from an adult in good health. The CDR3 runs from the conserved cysteine through the conserved F or W. The D gene is left open where the match is weak. The size entry is marked missing in some rows and otherwise reads once, few, many or a size class.

abundance	v_gene	d_gene	j_gene	CDR3nt	CDR3aa
.	TRBV6-6	.	TRBJ1-4	TGTGCCAGCAGTTTGGCCCCACAGGCCACTAATGAAAAACTGTTTTTT	CASSLAPQATNEKLFF
.	TRBV18	TRBD1	TRBJ2-7	TGTGCCAGCTCACCTGAGAGACAGGGGCCCTACGAGCAGTACTTC	CASSPERQGPYEQYF
.	TRBV7-3	.	TRBJ2-1	TGTGCCAGCAGCACAATGTCCTACAATGAGCAGTTCTTC	CASSTMSYNEQFF
.	TRBV11-2	.	TRBJ1-3	TGTGCCAGCAGCCTAAGGGGGTACTCTGGAAACACCATATATTTT	CASSLRGYSGNTIYF
few	TRBV6-6	.	TRBJ1-1	TGTGCCAGCATCGCCAACACTGAAGCTTTCTTT	CASIANTEAFF
.	TRBV19	.	TRBJ1-1	TGTGCCAGTTTTCGGGTCGGGCTGGGAGCTTTCTTT	CASFRVGLGAFF
.	TRBV5-1	.	TRBJ2-4	TGCGCCAGCAGCTTGGAGGGGGTCGTACAGGGCAAAAACATTCAGTACTTC	CASSLEGVVQGKNIQYF
.	TRBV7-9	.	TRBJ1-5	TGTGCCAGCAGCTTAGATTGGCAGCCCCAGCATTTT	CASSLDWQPQHF
.	TRBV19	.	TRBJ1-2	TGTGCCAGTAGCCTACAGAGCTATGGCTACACCTTC	CASSLQSYGYTF
few	TRBV19	.	TRBJ2-1	TGTGCCAGTCATGACTGGACCCACAATGAGCAGTTCTTC	CASHDWTHNEQFF
few	TRBV28	.	TRBJ2-7	TGTGCCAGCAGTCGTCCGTTGGCTGCAGGTTACGAGCAGTACTTC	CASSRPLAAGYEQYF
.	TRBV6-5	.	TRBJ1-4	TGTGCCAGCACCCGACTTTCGGTGGGTGAAAAACTGTTTTTT	CASTRLSVGEKLFF
.	TRBV3-1/TRBV3-2	TRBD2	TRBJ2-2	TGTGCCAGCAGCCAAGTGCCCCTAGCGGGGGGCTTTGCCGGGGAGCTGTTTTTT	CASSQVPLAGGFAGELFF
.	TRBV28	.	TRBJ2-2	TGTGCCAGCACGGGGACCTTACCCCGGGAGCTGTTTTTT	CASTGTLPRELFF
.	TRBV11-2	.	TRBJ2-2	TGTGCCAGCAGCTTAGCATTGTGGGGGGTCGTGAACACCGGGGAGCTGTTTTTT	CASSLALWGVVNTGELFF
.	TRBV7-3	.	TRBJ2-2	TGTGCCAGCAGCTTAAGGAGAGGAGGGGAGCTGTTTTTT	CASSLRRGGELFF
once	TRBV28	TRBD1	TRBJ1-2	TGTGCCAGCAGTTCAGGGGGCGGCTATGGCTACACCTTC	CASSSGGGYGYTF
.	TRBV27	TRBD1	TRBJ1-3	TGTGCCAGCAGTTTATTATCAGGGGGTGGAAACACCATATATTTT	CASSLLSGGGNTIYF
.	TRBV6-5	TRBD1	TRBJ1-2	TGTGCCAGCAGGACAGGGACAAGGGTGTACTACACCTTC	CASRTGTRVYYTF
once	TRBV6-4	.	TRBJ1-6	TGTGCCAGCAGTGACTCAAGCCGGGGAAATTCACCCCTCCACTTT	CASSDSSRGNSPLHF
.	TRBV3-1/TRBV3-2	TRBD2	TRBJ2-5	TGTGCCAGCAGCCAGGACAGCGGGGGGGCCTGGGAGACCCAGTACTTC	CASSQDSGGAWETQYF
.	TRBV5-4	.	TRBJ2-7	TGTGCCAGCACCTCGCAGGGACAAGTCTACGAGCAGTACTTC	CASTSQGQVYEQYF
.	TRBV5-4	.	TRBJ1-1	TGTGCCAGCAGCTTGGGACAGGTAAACACTGAAGCTTTCTTT	CASSLGQVNTEAFF
.	TRBV19	TRBD1	TRBJ2-5	TGTGCCAGTAGGGAACAGGGGCCTCAAGAGACCCAGTACTTC	CASREQGPQETQYF
.	TRBV30	.	TRBJ1-4	TGTGCCTGGAGTGTACCCCTTACAACTAATGAAAAACTGTTTTTT	CAWSVPLTTNEKLFF
once	TRBV6-5	.	TRBJ1-4	TGTGCCAGCAGACCGCAGGGAACTAATGAAAAACTGTTTTTT	CASRPQGTNEKLFF
.	TRBV30	.	TRBJ1-5	TGTGCCTGGAGTGTTCAGAGCAATCAGCCCCAGCATTTT	CAWSVQSNQPQHF
.	TRBV28	.	TRBJ1-6	TGTGCCAGCCTCAAATTCCGCTCGAGCTCCTATAATTCACCCCTCCACTTT	CASLKFRSSSYNSPLHF
.	TRBV15	TRBD1	TRBJ1-6	TGTGCCACCAGCAGAGAGACAGGGATAAATTCACCCCTCCACTTT	CATSRETGINSPLHF
.	TRBV9	.	TRBJ1-5	TGTGCCAGCAGCGTAGGACAGGCCCTCAATCAGCCCCAGCATTTT	CASSVGQALNQPQHF
.	TRBV6-5	TRBD1	TRBJ2-7	TGTGCCAGCTCCCCCGACAGGGTTTCCTACGAGCAGTACTTC	CASSPDRVSYEQYF
.	TRBV19	TRBD2	TRBJ2-2	TGTGCCTCAAGCGCGGGAGGCACCGGGGAGCTGTTTTTT	CASSAGGTGELFF
once	TRBV2	.	TRBJ1-5	TGTGCCAGCGCTAGAGGGGGCAATCAGCCCCAGCATTTT	CASARGGNQPQHF
.	TRBV5-1	.	TRBJ2-3	TGCGCCAGCAGCTTGCGAGGGATCGGCACAGATACGCAGTATTTT	CASSLRGIGTDTQYF
.	TRBV30	.	TRBJ2-7	TGTGCCTGGACTAGGAGGAGCTCCTACGAGCAGTACTTC	CAWTRRSSYEQYF
.	TRBV4-1	TRBD2	TRBJ2-3	TGCGCCAGCAGCCCTGAAGGAGTAGCGGGGGTAAATACGCAGTATTTT	CASSPEGVAGVNTQYF
.	TRBV9	.	TRBJ1-6	TGTGCCAGCAGCGCGACACTAACTTCACCCCTCCACTTT	CASSATLTSPLHF
.	TRBV6-1	.	TRBJ1-4	TGTGCCAGCAGTGAAGGCCCGGGGGAAAAACTGTTTTTT	CASSEGPGEKLFF
.	TRBV6-5	.	TRBJ2-5	TGTGCCAGCAGTTACCCCGTGGTTGCAGAGACCCAGTACTTC	CASSYPVVAETQYF
.	TRBV29-1	.	TRBJ1-5	TGCAGCGTTGTTCACAACAATCAGCCCCAGCATTTT	CSVVHNNQPQHF
.	TRBV9	.	TRBJ2-7	TGTGCCAGCAGCGTAGCCCCCGGGGAAACGGGGTACTACGAGCAGTACTTC	CASSVAPGETGYYEQYF
.	TRBV9	.	TRBJ1-4	TGTGCCAGCAGCCCAGGGGCCGTAGGGGAAAAACTGTTTTTT	CASSPGAVGEKLFF
.	TRBV3-1/TRBV3-2	.	TRBJ1-3	TGTGCCAGCAGCCCTTTTGAGGGAGTAGGGCCTGGAAACACCATATATTTT	CASSPFEGVGPGNTIYF
once	TRBV11-2	.	TRBJ1-1	TGTGCCAGCAGCTTATTCGACCGGAGCACTGAAGCTTTCTTT	CASSLFDRSTEAFF
.	TRBV5-8	.	TRBJ1-2	TGTGCCAGCAGCCCTTGGACAGCATCCAACTATGGCTACACCTTC	CASSPWTASNYGYTF
.	TRBV7-2	.	TRBJ2-2	TGTGCCAGCAGCGCGTCGGGGAACACCGGGGAGCTGTTTTTT	CASSASGNTGELFF
.	TRBV3-1/TRBV3-2	.	TRBJ1-2	TGTGCCAGCAGCCACAGCGAGGGTATTGGTGGCTACACCTTC	CASSHSEGIGGYTF
.	TRBV19	.	TRBJ2-5	TGTGCCAGTAGTGGAGATTGGGTAGGGGAGACCCAGTACTTC	CASSGDWVGETQYF
.	TRBV28	.	TRBJ2-3	TGTGCCAGCAGTTTAATTCCGGATACGCAGTATTTT	CASSLIPDTQYF
.	TRBV3-1/TRBV3-2	.	TRBJ1-5	TGTGCCAGCAGCCAAGGAAATCAGCCCCAGCATTTT	CASSQGNQPQHF